The 15 T cell receptor beta chains below were found in one sample sequenced in a study of spatial heterogeneity in lung cancer. Documented time point: sample taken at primary tumor resection. No cell sorting; template was whole RNA from tumor, lung tissue or PBMC. TCRdb reanalysed the 5' RACE reads using MiXCR and keeps one entry per CDR3 protein. The sample has some 44,000 distinct CDR3 sequences, approximately 13% seen once. The source material was PBMCs, sampled at surgery. Source of these receptors: a male donor with early-stage non-small cell lung cancer.

The sample holds a few counts of this clonotype. The CDR3 spells CASSVTGANYGYTF. The CDR3 nucleotides are TGTGCCAGCAGCGTAACAGGGGCTAACTATGGCTACACCTTC. The V gene is TRBV9, the J gene TRBJ1-2; TRBD1 aligns across 7 bases. Germline values: CDR1 SGDLS, CDR2 YYNGEE. The CDR3 covers 14 residues. Losses at the gene ends were 1 base for V and 0 bases for J; bases not matched to a gene: 0.

This clonotype has a handful of counts. This chain links TRBV5-1 with TRBJ2-5, with D maybe TRBD1 (6 bases). V was clipped by 0 bases and J by 4 bases, with 16 bases between them. The CDR3 has 16 amino acids. Germline V gene data show CDR1 as SGHRS and CDR2 as YFSETQ. CDR3 sequence reads: CASSLVAPGVGETQYF. DNA for the CDR3: TGCGCCAGCAGCTTGGTCGCTCCAGGGGTGGGAGAGACCCAGTACTTC.

This clonotype has a count of ten or more. This sequence joins TRBV4-1 and TRBJ2-1; D is perhaps TRBD1 or TRBD2 (5 bases each). Germline lookup yields CDR1 MGHRA and CDR2 YSYEKL. This CDR3 has 14 amino acids. V lost 2 bases to trimming and J lost 4 bases, with 9 bases between them. Here the CDR3 reads CASSQPGRYNEQFF. The DNA of the CDR3 is TGCGCCAGCAGCCAACCGGGGCGATACAATGAGCAGTTCTTC.

This clonotype was recorded at least ten times. The chain couples TRBV7-8 to TRBJ2-1; D call uncertain. The germline CDR1 and CDR2 sequences are SGHVS and FQNEAQ. CDR3 length equals 11 residues. V was shortened by 5 bases and J by 8 bases, with 7 bases between the two germline ends. The CDR3 protein is CASSEYDEQFF. The CDR3 nucleotides are TGTGCCAGCAGCGAATACGATGAGCAGTTCTTC.

This clonotype was found a few times. This sequence joins TRBV20-1 and TRBJ2-2, with 8 nucleotides matching TRBD1. The J segment lost 6 bases and the V segment lost 0 bases, leaving 9 bases of the junction unmatched. Germline V lookup: CDR1 DFQATT, CDR2 SNEGSKA (reference sequence). The CDR3 runs 16 residues. The CDR3 reads CSARDRQGAIPGELFF. In DNA form, the CDR3 reads TGCAGTGCTAGAGATCGGCAGGGGGCGATACCCGGGGAGCTGTTTTTT.

A few counts support this clonotype. V and J are TRBV6-1 and TRBJ2-3; the match to TRBD2 covers 13 bases. The germline CDR1 and CDR2 sequences are MNHNS and SASEGT. The trim removed 5 bases at V and 6 bases at J, leaving 2 bases unmatched. The CDR3 consists of 14 residues. The CDR3 sequence is CASSTSGGADTQYF. In DNA form, the CDR3 reads TGTGCCAGCAGTACTAGCGGGGGGGCCGATACGCAGTATTTT.

This clonotype was found many times. J is TRBJ2-1 and V is TRBV3-1; the match to TRBD2 covers 9 bases. The length of the CDR3 is 15 residues. Germline V lookup: CDR1 LGHDT, CDR2 YNNKEL (reference sequence). V gave up 4 bases and J gave up 6 bases; unmatched junction bases: 7. DNA of the CDR3: TGTGCCAGCAGCCCCGCGGGGGGGCCGAGCAATGAGCAGTTCTTC. As protein: CASSPAGGPSNEQFF.

This clonotype was recorded many times. This chain uses TRBV29-1 with TRBJ2-3, with 14 positions matching TRBD2. The junction had 9 bases not matched to a gene; V was cut back by 6 bases and J by 10 bases. The CDR3 sequence is 14 residues long. Per the germline V gene, CDR1 is SQVTM and CDR2 is ANQGSEA. CDR3 in amino acids: CSVPGLAGDNPQYF. CDR3 coding DNA: TGCAGCGTACCGGGACTAGCGGGGGACAATCCGCAGTATTTT.

This clonotype was counted only a few times. The chain combines TRBV5-6 with TRBJ2-3; 15 nucleotides align to TRBD2. Trimming at V came to 3 bases and at J to 5 bases, leaving 4 bases not matched to a gene. The CDR3 covers 16 residues. The germline V gene has CDR1 SGHDT and CDR2 YYEEEE. This CDR3 is CASSYRTSGRGDTQYF. The CDR3 coding sequence is TGTGCCAGCAGCTATCGGACTAGCGGGAGGGGAGATACGCAGTATTTT.

This clonotype was picked up a small number of times. The chain links TRBV3-1 to TRBJ2-2; D unresolved. This CDR3 has 15 residues. The ends were cut back, 4 bases at V and 8 bases at J, with 17 bases in the middle. Germline-derived CDR1 and CDR2 are LGHDT and YNNKEL (reference sequence). The CDR3 protein is CASSLLGMPRGELFF. The CDR3 DNA follows: TGTGCCAGCAGCCTATTGGGAATGCCGAGAGGGGAGCTGTTTTTT. Variable domain in full (rest from reference TRBV3-1 and TRBJ2-2): DTAVSQTPKYLVTQMGNDKSIKCEQNLGHDTMYWYKQDSKKFLKIMFSYNNKELIINETVPNRFSPKSPDKAHLNLHINSLELGDSAVYFCASSLLGMPRGELFFGEGSRLTVL.

This clonotype has only a few counts. The chain couples TRBV25-1 to TRBJ1-2; no reliable D call. Germline loops: CDR1 MGHDK, CDR2 SYGVNS. V shed 3 bases and J shed 4 bases, with 9 bases lying between them. This CDR3 is 13 amino acids long. The DNA for the CDR3 is TGTGCCAGCAGTGAGGGCCAGACCTATGGCTACACCTTC. Protein sequence: CASSEGQTYGYTF.

This clonotype was observed a handful of times. The chain combines TRBV9 with TRBJ2-3; 10 positions agree with TRBD2. The germline V gene has CDR1 SGDLS and CDR2 YYNGEE. Trimming removed 4 bases from V and 1 base from J; junction bases left unmatched: 3. The CDR3 is 15 residues long. CDR3 nucleotide sequence: TGTGCCAGCAGCAGAGCGGGAGGGGGCACAGATACGCAGTATTTT. Translation gives CASSRAGGGTDTQYF. The complete variable domain, with remaining parts taken from reference TRBV9 and TRBJ2-3, reads DSGVTQTPKHLITATGQRVTLRCSPRSGDLSVYWYQQSLDQGLQFLIQYYNGEERAKGNILERFSAQQFPDLHSELNLSSLELGDSALYFCASSRAGGGTDTQYFGPGTRLTVL.

This clonotype was counted only a few times. The chain links TRBV20-1 to TRBJ2-3, with TRBD1 matching over 9 bases. Germline CDR1 reads DFQATT; CDR2 reads SNEGSKA (reference sequence). The CDR3 covers 14 residues. After removal of 2 bases from V and 5 bases from J, the junction contained 5 bases not matched to a gene. The CDR3 loop reads CSARPPGQGDTQYF. CDR3 sequence (DNA): TGCAGTGCTAGACCACCGGGACAGGGAGATACGCAGTATTTT.

This clonotype was counted between two and nine times. V and J are TRBV5-1 and TRBJ1-1; D might be TRBD1 (5 bases). V was trimmed by 0 bases and J by 6 bases, leaving 12 bases between them. The CDR3 loop spans 14 amino acids. From germline, CDR1 is SGHRS and CDR2 YFSETQ. Here the CDR3 reads CASSLGAGSPEAFF. The CDR3 DNA reads as TGCGCCAGCAGCTTGGGTGCAGGGTCCCCTGAAGCTTTCTTT.

In DNA form, the CDR3 reads TGTGCCAGCTCACCTACGGAGGAGACCCAGTACTTC. Its translation is CASSPTEETQYF. The V call is TRBV18, the J call TRBJ2-5; D gene uncertain. The germline gives CDR1 KGHSH, CDR2 LQKENI. The CDR3 extends over 12 amino acids. The V end was cut by 3 bases, the J end by 5 bases, with 7 bases between.